This TCR beta chain was captured by sequencing in a study of cytomegalovirus exposure and HLA in healthy donors. In the study overall: Among the approximately 430 donors who were genotyped, approximately 84% fell in the genetic ancestry cluster that is associated with self-reported Caucasian donors.

With 60 Vbeta and 13 Jbeta primers, the PCR was carried out. Original handling: An analysis that came later counted 73 million or so unique TCR beta chains, 9 million to 12 million shared. Some clones are missing from TCRdb's copy, which holds only in-frame ones; the method was immunoSEQ multiplex PCR. D and trimming were read from the DNA, whereas the V and J calls and clone size are those reported in that table. The data show about 150,000 clones, 81% seen once. Note on this clone: The antigen is unknown.

Study-wide findings and caveats: It was reported that the classifier diagnosed cytomegalovirus status with high specificity and sensitivity in both the original and validation cohorts.

V lost 5 bases and J lost 3; bases outside the gene matches: 13. Germline V gene sequence: CDR1 SGHVS, CDR2 FNYEAQ. The CDR3 runs 16 residues. The sequence came from a man aged 45-60 years in good health and CMV-seropositive. The chain carries TRBV7-6 and TRBJ2-7, with 7 bases matching TRBD2. The sequenced sample consisted of PBMCs. The DNA of the CDR3 is TGTGCCAGCAGCCCGGAGAGCGGGATTACCGACTACGAGCAGTACTTC. It translates to CASSPESGITDYEQYF.